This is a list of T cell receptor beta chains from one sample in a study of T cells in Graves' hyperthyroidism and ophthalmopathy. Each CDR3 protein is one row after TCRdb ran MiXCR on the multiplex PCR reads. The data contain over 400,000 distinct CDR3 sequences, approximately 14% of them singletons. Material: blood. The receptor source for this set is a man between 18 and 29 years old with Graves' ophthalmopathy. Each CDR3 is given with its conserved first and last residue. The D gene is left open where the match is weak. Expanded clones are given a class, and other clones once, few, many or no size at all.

CDR3: CASSLVHTVVYGYTF
DNA: TGTGCCAGCAGCTTGGTCCACACGGTCGTTTATGGCTACACCTTC
D: NA
size: many
J: TRBJ1-2
V: TRBV5-5

CDR3: CASTPPGNPSTDTQYF
DNA: TGTGCCAGCACTCCACCAGGGAACCCTAGCACAGATACGCAGTATTTT
D: NA
size: many
J: TRBJ2-3
V: TRBV27

CDR3: CASSVGIAGVGDTQYF
DNA: TGTGCCAGCAGCGTCGGGATAGCGGGAGTGGGAGATACGCAGTATTTT
D: TRBD2
size: few
J: TRBJ2-3
V: TRBV9

CDR3: CASSESASGAEAFF
DNA: TGCGCCAGCAGTGAGTCGGCCAGCGGCGCTGAAGCTTTCTTT
D: NA
size: many
J: TRBJ1-1
V: TRBV10-1

CDR3: CASSVELAGPYNEQFF
DNA: TGTGCCAGCAGCGTTGAACTAGCGGGGCCCTACAATGAGCAGTTCTTC
D: TRBD2
size: many
J: TRBJ2-1
V: TRBV9

CDR3: CASSFRGIMNTEAFF
DNA: TGTGCCAGCAGTTTCAGGGGGATCATGAACACTGAAGCTTTCTTT
D: TRBD1
size: many
J: TRBJ1-1
V: TRBV27

CDR3: CASSSTWNEQFF
DNA: TGTGCCAGCAGCTCGACGTGGAATGAGCAGTTCTTC
D: NA
size: many
J: TRBJ2-1
V: TRBV7-9

CDR3: CASSSGTANSPLHF
DNA: TGTGCCAGCAGCTCCGGGACAGCGAATTCACCCCTCCACTTT
D: TRBD1
size: many
J: TRBJ1-6
V: TRBV7-3

CDR3: CASRPTGTRLTDTQYF
DNA: TGTGCCAGCAGACCCACCGGGACTAGGCTCACAGATACGCAGTATTTT
D: TRBD2
size: many
J: TRBJ2-3
V: TRBV2

CDR3: CASSLWAGRADNEQFF
DNA: TGTGCCAGCAGCTTATGGGCCGGGAGGGCCGATAATGAGCAGTTCTTC
D: TRBD2
size: many
J: TRBJ2-1
V: TRBV7-3

CDR3: CASSHDSGGADTGELFF
DNA: TGTGCCAGCAGCCACGACAGCGGGGGGGCCGACACCGGGGAGCTGTTTTTT
D: TRBD2
size: few
J: TRBJ2-2
V: TRBV7-2

CDR3: CSALITSYGYTF
DNA: TGCAGTGCGCTTATAACGAGCTATGGCTACACCTTC
D: NA
size: many
J: TRBJ1-2
V: TRBV20-1

CDR3: CASTQGDGNTIYF
DNA: TGTGCCAGCACACAGGGGGACGGAAACACCATATATTTT
D: TRBD1
size: many
J: TRBJ1-3
V: TRBV12-3/TRBV12-4

CDR3: CSARDPLSRSGYGYTF
DNA: TGCAGTGCTAGAGACCCTTTATCTCGGTCGGGGTATGGCTACACCTTC
D: NA
size: few
J: TRBJ1-2
V: TRBV20-1

CDR3: CASSRSTGGSDSPLHF
DNA: TGTGCCAGCAGCCGTTCGACAGGGGGTAGTGATTCACCCCTCCACTTT
D: TRBD1
size: many
J: TRBJ1-6
V: TRBV3-1

CDR3: CASSRRGLAGGHEQYF
DNA: TGCGCCAGCAGCCGAAGGGGACTAGCGGGAGGACACGAGCAGTACTTC
D: TRBD2
size: many
J: TRBJ2-7
V: TRBV5-1

CDR3: CASSPYGAGETGELFF
DNA: TGTGCCAGCAGCCCGTACGGAGCGGGAGAGACCGGGGAGCTGTTTTTT
D: TRBD2
size: few
J: TRBJ2-2
V: TRBV5-5

CDR3: CASSIHMEEPQHF
DNA: TGTGCCAGCAGCATCCACATGGAAGAGCCCCAGCATTTT
D: NA
size: many
J: TRBJ1-5
V: TRBV13

CDR3: CASSDQTGKLQETQYF
DNA: TGCGCCAGCAGCGACCAGACAGGGAAACTTCAAGAGACCCAGTACTTC
D: TRBD1
size: NA
J: TRBJ2-5
V: TRBV4-1

CDR3: CATSDAGLAVQYF
DNA: TGTGCCACCAGTGATGCGGGACTAGCGGTACAGTACTTC
D: TRBD2
size: many
J: TRBJ2-4
V: TRBV24-1

CDR3: CAWRAAGGRGTDTQYF
DNA: TGTGCCTGGAGGGCAGCGGGGGGGCGTGGGACAGATACGCAGTATTTT
D: TRBD2
size: many
J: TRBJ2-3
V: TRBV30

CDR3: CATSRPGQGISPLHF
DNA: TGTGCCACCAGCAGACCAGGACAGGGGATTTCACCCCTCCACTTT
D: TRBD1
size: NA
J: TRBJ1-6
V: TRBV15

CDR3: CASSNDRRNTEAFF
DNA: TGTGCCAGCAGTAATGACAGGCGGAACACTGAAGCTTTCTTT
D: NA
size: many
J: TRBJ1-1
V: TRBV6-2/TRBV6-3

CDR3: CASSELIAGTGELFF
DNA: TGTGCCAGCAGTGAACTAATAGCGGGAACCGGGGAGCTGTTTTTT
D: TRBD2
size: NA
J: TRBJ2-2
V: TRBV2

CDR3: CSVTGGEGGNEQYF
DNA: TGCAGCGTTACAGGGGGCGAGGGGGGTAACGAGCAGTACTTC
D: TRBD1
size: many
J: TRBJ2-7
V: TRBV29-1

CDR3: CASSYRGGIYEQYF
DNA: TGTGCCAGCAGTTACCGAGGGGGGATCTACGAGCAGTACTTC
D: NA
size: NA
J: TRBJ2-7
V: TRBV6-2/TRBV6-3

CDR3: CASSYYFLREENGELFF
DNA: TGTGCCAGCAGCTATTACTTTCTGAGGGAGGAGAACGGGGAGCTGTTTTTT
D: NA
size: NA
J: TRBJ2-2
V: TRBV5-6

CDR3: CASSSGRWESRDTQYF
DNA: TGCGCCAGCAGCTCCGGCCGGTGGGAGAGCAGAGATACGCAGTATTTT
D: NA
size: many
J: TRBJ2-3
V: TRBV5-1

CDR3: CASSPAGRSYDYGYTF
DNA: TGTGCCAGCTCACCAGCTGGAAGGTCTTACGACTATGGCTACACCTTC
D: NA
size: many
J: TRBJ1-2
V: TRBV18

CDR3: CASSLFAGGRADTQYF
DNA: TGTGCCAGCAGCTTGTTTGCCGGGGGGCGCGCAGATACGCAGTATTTT
D: NA
size: many
J: TRBJ2-3
V: TRBV7-2

CDR3: CASTITGPYVFLGYTF
DNA: TGTGCCAGCACGATCACAGGCCCCTATGTATTTTTGGGCTACACCTTC
D: NA
size: NA
J: TRBJ1-2
V: TRBV2

CDR3: CASSYPTADGANVLTF
DNA: TGTGCCAGCAGTTACCCAACAGCTGATGGGGCCAACGTCCTGACTTTC
D: NA
size: NA
J: TRBJ2-6
V: TRBV6-5

CDR3: CSASTPSGGLGNTDTQYF
DNA: TGCAGTGCTAGCACCCCTAGCGGGGGGCTTGGTAACACAGATACGCAGTATTTT
D: TRBD2
size: few
J: TRBJ2-3
V: TRBV20-1

CDR3: CASSQTSGSSYNEQFF
DNA: TGTGCCAGCTCGCAGACTTCCGGGAGCTCCTACAATGAGCAGTTCTTC
D: NA
size: many
J: TRBJ2-1
V: TRBV18

CDR3: CASTGQVGSPLHF
DNA: TGTGCCAGCACTGGGCAGGTCGGATCACCCCTCCACTTT
D: NA
size: many
J: TRBJ1-6
V: TRBV6-1

CDR3: CASSQLPTANTGELFF
DNA: TGCGCCAGCAGCCAACTTCCGACAGCGAACACCGGGGAGCTGTTTTTT
D: NA
size: NA
J: TRBJ2-2
V: TRBV4-1

CDR3: CASSPLSGTGVGEQYF
DNA: TGTGCCAGCTCCCCGCTCTCCGGGACAGGGGTAGGCGAGCAGTACTTC
D: TRBD1
size: NA
J: TRBJ2-7
V: TRBV18

CDR3: CSAFLGAGGYTF
DNA: TGCAGTGCTTTTCTGGGGGCCGGGGGCTACACCTTC
D: NA
size: NA
J: TRBJ1-2
V: TRBV20-1

CDR3: CASSPRTGPFKETQYF
DNA: TGTGCCAGCAGCCCTCGGACCGGGCCCTTTAAAGAGACCCAGTACTTC
D: NA
size: many
J: TRBJ2-5
V: TRBV7-9

CDR3: CAISDLTGSPEAFF
DNA: TGTGCCATCAGTGACCTGACAGGGTCCCCTGAAGCTTTCTTT
D: TRBD1
size: many
J: TRBJ1-1
V: TRBV10-3

CDR3: CATSVWTGELFF
DNA: TGTGCCACCAGTGTTTGGACCGGGGAGCTGTTTTTT
D: NA
size: NA
J: TRBJ2-2
V: TRBV24-1

CDR3: CASSPSYGGRGGVDEQYF
DNA: TGTGCCAGCAGCCCTTCCTACGGGGGGCGGGGGGGCGTCGATGAGCAGTACTTC
D: TRBD2
size: few
J: TRBJ2-7
V: TRBV5-5

CDR3: CASSLDGALRGTEAFF
DNA: TGTGCCAGCAGTTTAGACGGGGCCTTAAGGGGCACTGAAGCTTTCTTT
D: NA
size: many
J: TRBJ1-1
V: TRBV12-3/TRBV12-4

CDR3: CASRISGGAKNEQFF
DNA: TGTGCCAGCAGGATTAGCGGGGGGGCGAAGAATGAGCAGTTCTTC
D: TRBD2
size: once
J: TRBJ2-1
V: TRBV12-3/TRBV12-4

CDR3: CASSVGWTLNQPQHF
DNA: TGTGCCAGCAGCGTAGGCTGGACACTCAATCAGCCCCAGCATTTT
D: NA
size: many
J: TRBJ1-5
V: TRBV9

CDR3: CASGRGTYEQFF
DNA: TGTGCCAGCGGGCGGGGGACCTACGAGCAGTTCTTC
D: TRBD2
size: NA
J: TRBJ2-1
V: TRBV6-1

CDR3: CASISRGRGLYYSAKNIQYF
DNA: TGTGCCAGCATCTCAAGGGGCAGGGGACTCTATTACTCAGCCAAAAACATTCAGTACTTC
D: NA
size: NA
J: TRBJ2-4
V: TRBV6-1

CDR3: CASTPRWDRGQETQYF
DNA: TGTGCCAGCACCCCGAGGTGGGACAGGGGACAAGAGACCCAGTACTTC
D: TRBD1
size: many
J: TRBJ2-5
V: TRBV7-9

CDR3: CASSSRAPERTEAFF
DNA: TGTGCCAGCAGTTCCCGGGCCCCAGAGCGGACTGAAGCTTTCTTT
D: NA
size: NA
J: TRBJ1-1
V: TRBV2

CDR3: CASSESIGLMFF
DNA: TGCGCCAGCAGTGAGTCGATCGGCTTAATGTTCTTC
D: NA
size: few
J: TRBJ2-1
V: TRBV10-1

CDR3: CSVEAAAGQWTGELFF
DNA: TGCAGCGTTGAAGCCGCGGCGGGGCAATGGACCGGGGAGCTGTTTTTT
D: NA
size: NA
J: TRBJ2-2
V: TRBV29-1

CDR3: CASSIGPTGELFF
DNA: TGTGCCAGTAGTATCGGCCCTACCGGGGAGCTGTTTTTT
D: NA
size: NA
J: TRBJ2-2
V: TRBV19

CDR3: CASGLVQPGGTEAFF
DNA: TGTGCTAGTGGTTTGGTACAGCCAGGGGGTACTGAAGCTTTCTTT
D: TRBD1
size: many
J: TRBJ1-1
V: TRBV12-5

CDR3: CSARGGLNTEAFF
DNA: TGCAGTGCTAGAGGTGGACTGAACACTGAAGCTTTCTTT
D: NA
size: many
J: TRBJ1-1
V: TRBV20-1

CDR3: CASSLRIGAMGGYTF
DNA: TGTGCCAGCAGCTTGAGGATAGGAGCGATGGGCGGCTACACCTTC
D: NA
size: NA
J: TRBJ1-2
V: TRBV5-8

CDR3: CASSTGLLYGYTF
DNA: TGTGCCAGCAGCACTGGACTCCTCTATGGCTACACCTTC
D: NA
size: many
J: TRBJ1-2
V: TRBV7-9

CDR3: CASSTGGVGTGELFF
DNA: TGTGCCAGCTCCACGGGGGGGGTCGGCACCGGGGAGCTGTTTTTT
D: TRBD2
size: NA
J: TRBJ2-2
V: TRBV5-4

CDR3: CAISGTSGSSADTQYF
DNA: TGTGCCATCAGTGGGACTAGCGGGAGTTCGGCCGATACGCAGTATTTT
D: TRBD2
size: many
J: TRBJ2-3
V: TRBV10-3

CDR3: CASQGRPGLAVEQYF
DNA: TGTGCCAGCCAGGGACGGCCGGGACTAGCAGTCGAGCAGTACTTC
D: TRBD2
size: NA
J: TRBJ2-7
V: TRBV12-3/TRBV12-4

CDR3: CASSPAGQSLRVNSPLHF
DNA: TGTGCCAGCAGCCCAGCGGGGCAATCTTTAAGGGTTAATTCACCCCTCCACTTT
D: NA
size: NA
J: TRBJ1-6
V: TRBV7-9